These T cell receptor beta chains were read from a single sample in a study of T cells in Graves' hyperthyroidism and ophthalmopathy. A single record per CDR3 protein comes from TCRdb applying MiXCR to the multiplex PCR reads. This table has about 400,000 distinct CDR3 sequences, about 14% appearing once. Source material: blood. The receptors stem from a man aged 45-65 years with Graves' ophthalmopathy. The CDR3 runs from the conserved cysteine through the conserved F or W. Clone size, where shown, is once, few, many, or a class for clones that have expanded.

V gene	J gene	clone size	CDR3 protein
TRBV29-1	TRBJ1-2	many	CSAQRGRANYGYTF
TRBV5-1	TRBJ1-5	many	CASSLNGNSNQPQHF
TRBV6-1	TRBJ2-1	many	CASSLRAGGVSYNEQFF
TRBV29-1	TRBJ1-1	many	CSVDGTGLNTEAFF
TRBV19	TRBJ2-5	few	CASGTGPQETQYF
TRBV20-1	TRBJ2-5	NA	CSAFNLGSYQETQYF
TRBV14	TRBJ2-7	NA	CASSQRTGGRGEQYF
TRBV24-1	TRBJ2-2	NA	CATSDSRLAENTGELFF
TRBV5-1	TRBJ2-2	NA	CASTFTLTGELFF
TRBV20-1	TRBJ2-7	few	CSARDLGSVYEQYF
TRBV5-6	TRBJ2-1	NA	CASSLAASPGFF
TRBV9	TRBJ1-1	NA	CASSVGVEAFF
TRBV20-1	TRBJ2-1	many	CSALRTPKEQFF
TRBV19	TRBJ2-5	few	CASSIGVWGPQETQYF
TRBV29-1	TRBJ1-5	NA	CSVVDTVGGQPQHF
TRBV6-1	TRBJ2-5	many	CASSDWGGETQYF
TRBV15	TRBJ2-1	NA	CATGTPGGIYNEQFF
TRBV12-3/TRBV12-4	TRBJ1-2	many	CASSLASAGGVFGYTF
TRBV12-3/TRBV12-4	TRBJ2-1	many	CASSETSPYNEQFF
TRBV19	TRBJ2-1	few	CASSIRRDYNEQFF
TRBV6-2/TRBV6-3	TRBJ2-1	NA	CASSLGVIGEQFF
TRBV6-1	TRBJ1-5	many	CASSEARAGNSNQPQHF
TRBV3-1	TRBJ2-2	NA	CASSQGGISPSGGELFF
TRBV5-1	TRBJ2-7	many	CASSLSNQKFEQYF
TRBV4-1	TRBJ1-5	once	CASSRSEAEYQPQHF
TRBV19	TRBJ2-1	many	CASSLPGDEQFF
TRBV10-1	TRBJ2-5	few	CASSEWGYQETQYF
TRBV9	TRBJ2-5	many	CASSVAETQYF
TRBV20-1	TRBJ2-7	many	CSASVVGAPPYYKQYF
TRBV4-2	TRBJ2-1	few	CASSQANSGPNEQFF
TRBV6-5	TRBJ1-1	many	CASSYEKRTEAFF
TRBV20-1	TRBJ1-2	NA	CSARPVHHSPGEEGYTF
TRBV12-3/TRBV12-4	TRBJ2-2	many	CASLGKGTNTGELFF
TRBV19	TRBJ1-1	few	CASSTSTRSNTEAFF
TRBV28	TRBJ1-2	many	CASSENTGRLYGYTF
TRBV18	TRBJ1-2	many	CASSPGTEAYGYTF
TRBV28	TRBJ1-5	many	CASREGTGQNQPQHF
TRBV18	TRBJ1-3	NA	CASSHAEAGNTIYF
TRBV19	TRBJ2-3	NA	CASNSGSTDTQYF
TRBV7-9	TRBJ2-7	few	CASSLSGRNDEQYF